This is a list of T cell receptor beta chains from one sample in a study of blood T cells in healthy people across ages. TCRdb reanalysed the 5' RACE reads using MiXCR and keeps one entry per CDR3 protein. The sample lists around 1.5 million distinct CDR3 sequences, approximately 38% occurring once. Sample: blood. The receptors shown here come from a woman under 30 in good health. Each CDR3 is given with its conserved first and last residue. D genes are given only for firm matches. Expanded clones are given a class, and other clones once, few, many or no size at all.

>TRBJ1-2|TRBD1|TRBV10-3|.
TGTGCCGTCGCCGGGACAGGGGTGGTCTATGGCTACACCTTC
CAVAGTGVVYGYTF
>TRBJ2-1|TRBD2|TRBV10-1|.
TGCGCCAGCAGTGTTTCTGCGGGAGGGCCGGGAAATGAGCAGTTCTTC
CASSVSAGGPGNEQFF
>TRBJ2-3|TRBD2|TRBV20-1|few
TGCAGTGCTAGTGGGACTAGCGGGAGGGCAGATACGCAGTATTTT
CSASGTSGRADTQYF
>TRBJ1-1|.|TRBV20-1|.
TGCAGTGCTAGAGTCGACCTGGGCACTGAAGCTTTCTTT
CSARVDLGTEAFF
>TRBJ2-1|TRBD2|TRBV10-3|few
TGTGCCATCAGTGAGTCCCGGACTAGCAATGAGCAGTTCTTC
CAISESRTSNEQFF
>TRBJ2-1|.|TRBV12-5|few
TGTGCTAGTGGTTTGGTCGAGAAGGGGGACATTTACGCGAATGAGCAGTTCTTC
CASGLVEKGDIYANEQFF
>TRBJ2-5|TRBD2|TRBV7-2|.
TGTGCCAGCAGCTTAAGACTAGCGGGAGGGGCAAAGGCGGAGACCCAGTACTTC
CASSLRLAGGAKAETQYF
>TRBJ1-4|TRBD1|TRBV5-1|.
TGCGCCAGCAGCTTGGGGGCCTCATCAGGGGGGAAGAATGAAAAACTGTTTTTT
CASSLGASSGGKNEKLFF
>TRBJ2-4|TRBD1|TRBV4-1|.
TGCGCCAGCAGCCTCTTTGGACAGGGGGCCAAAAACATTCAGTACTTC
CASSLFGQGAKNIQYF
>TRBJ2-1|TRBD2|TRBV29-1|.
TGCAGCGTTGGAAAGCGACTAGCGGGGGGTGAGCAGTTCTTC
CSVGKRLAGGEQFF
>TRBJ2-7|.|TRBV7-2|.
TGTGCCAGCAGCTTAGACGGGGCCCCCTACGAGCAGTACTTC
CASSLDGAPYEQYF
>TRBJ2-1|.|TRBV2|.
TGTGCCAGCAGTGAAGTCGGTAGCGCCCTGACCTACAATGAGCAGTTCTTC
CASSEVGSALTYNEQFF
>TRBJ2-1|.|TRBV29-1|many
TGCAGCGTTCAAGAGGGTACGAATGAGCAGTTCTTC
CSVQEGTNEQFF
>TRBJ2-1|TRBD2|TRBV20-1|many
TGCAGTGCCGAAGCGGCTAGCGGGAGTATGAATGAGCAGTTCTTC
CSAEAASGSMNEQFF
>TRBJ1-1|.|TRBV3-1|.
TGTGCCAGCAGCCAAGATACTCGGGGCCGCGCTGAAGCTTTCTTT
CASSQDTRGRAEAFF
>TRBJ2-1|.|TRBV3-1|.
TGTGCCAGCAGCCAAGTCCCCTCCGAGCTGAAGCAGTTCTTC
CASSQVPSELKQFF
>TRBJ2-6|.|TRBV29-1|.
TGCAGCGCCTTCTCTGGGGCCAACGTCCTGACTTTC
CSAFSGANVLTF
>TRBJ2-3|TRBD1|TRBV10-3|.
TGTGCCATCAGTGACGGGACAGGGGGCACAGATACGCAGTATTTT
CAISDGTGGTDTQYF
>TRBJ2-3|TRBD1|TRBV20-1|few
TGCAGTGCTAGCTGGGACAGGAGGCTAGATACGCAGTATTTT
CSASWDRRLDTQYF
>TRBJ2-1|.|TRBV20-1|few
TGCAGTGCGCAGGAGAGCTCCTACAATGAGCAGTTCTTC
CSAQESSYNEQFF
>TRBJ1-2|.|TRBV3-1|.
TGTGCCAGCAGCCAAGAGGGCAGAACTTATGGCTACACCTTC
CASSQEGRTYGYTF
>TRBJ2-5|.|TRBV27|.
TGTGCCAGCAGAATGCAGGGGTTGGAGACCCAGTACTTC
CASRMQGLETQYF
>TRBJ2-1|TRBD2|TRBV4-1|.
TGCGCCAGCAGCCAAGGGGGGACTAGCATTGAGCAGTTCTTC
CASSQGGTSIEQFF
>TRBJ2-7|.|TRBV6-1|.
TGTGCCAGTCTAGGTCAGGGATACTACGAGCAGTACTTC
CASLGQGYYEQYF
>TRBJ2-7|.|TRBV21-1|.
TGTGCCAGCAGCACCGCGGGACTCCCATGCTACGAGCAGTACTTC
CASSTAGLPCYEQYF
>TRBJ2-2|.|TRBV3-1|few
TGTGCCAGCAGCCTTAGCGGAGACACCGGGGAGCTGTTTTTT
CASSLSGDTGELFF
>TRBJ2-1|.|TRBV12-5|.
TGTGCTAGTGGTTTGGCCCCCGGGTTCAATGAGCAGTTCTTC
CASGLAPGFNEQFF
>TRBJ2-7|.|TRBV27|.
TGTGCCAGCAGTTTAGTAGGACAGCCCTCCTACGAGCAGTACTTC
CASSLVGQPSYEQYF
>TRBJ2-3|.|TRBV20-1|many
TGCAGTGCTATACCCCTCGGCCCCTTTTCCACAGATACGCAGTATTTT
CSAIPLGPFSTDTQYF
>TRBJ2-3|.|TRBV2|.
TGTGCCAGCAGTGAAGGGTTAGCGGATGGGGCAGATACGCAGTATTTT
CASSEGLADGADTQYF
>TRBJ2-7|.|TRBV6-6|.
TGTGCCAGCAGCCTACTCGGCGACGAGTCCGAGCAGTACTTC
CASSLLGDESEQYF
>TRBJ2-1|.|TRBV7-9|few
TGTGCCAGCAGCTCCCAGTGGGGACGGCGCCGTACTGGCAATGAGCAGTTCTTC
CASSSQWGRRRTGNEQFF
>TRBJ2-5|TRBD2|TRBV13|few
TGTGCCAGCAGCTTAGGGACTAGCGGGGTTTCAGAGACCCAGTACTTC
CASSLGTSGVSETQYF
>TRBJ2-6|.|TRBV20-1|.
TGCAGTGCTCCTGTACCGGACTCTGGGGCCAACGTCCTGACTTTC
CSAPVPDSGANVLTF
>TRBJ1-4|TRBD1|TRBV5-1|.
TGCGCCAGCAGCCGCTGGACAGGGAACGAAAAACTGTTTTTT
CASSRWTGNEKLFF
>TRBJ2-7|TRBD2|TRBV20-1|.
TGCAGTGCAGCTGGACTAGAAACCAACCGTGGGGAGCAGTACTTC
CSAAGLETNRGEQYF
>TRBJ2-2|.|TRBV5-1|.
TGCGCCAGCGGAAATGTAGGGGCTCAGACCGGGGAGCTGTTTTTT
CASGNVGAQTGELFF
>TRBJ2-3|TRBD2|TRBV11-2|.
TGTGCCAGCAGCCGATTGACTAGCGGGACTAGCACAGATACGCAGTATTTT
CASSRLTSGTSTDTQYF
>TRBJ2-5|.|TRBV6-2/TRBV6-3|few
TGTGCCAGCAATCCCGTGGGACACCAAGAGACCCAGTACTTC
CASNPVGHQETQYF
>TRBJ2-1|.|TRBV5-6|.
TGTGCCAGCAGCTTGGGACCACTGCTGTTCTTC
CASSLGPLLFF
>TRBJ2-3|.|TRBV5-1|few
TGCGCCAGCAGCTTGGAGTCCCCAGATACGCAGTATTTT
CASSLESPDTQYF
>TRBJ2-7|TRBD1|TRBV4-1|few
TGCGCCAGCAGCCAACCGGGACAGTCTCTGTACGAGCAGTACTTC
CASSQPGQSLYEQYF
>TRBJ2-4|TRBD2|TRBV12-3/TRBV12-4|.
TGTGCCAGCAGTAATAGCGGGAGGTTCACCAAAAACATTCAGTACTTC
CASSNSGRFTKNIQYF
>TRBJ1-2|.|TRBV3-1|.
TGTGCCAGCAGCCCCCCATTAAGAGCTAACTATGGCTACACCTTC
CASSPPLRANYGYTF
>TRBJ1-6|.|TRBV5-7|few
TGTGCCAGCAGCTTTATGGGCAGACATTCACCCCTCCACTTT
CASSFMGRHSPLHF
>TRBJ2-2|.|TRBV12-3/TRBV12-4|.
TGTGCCAGCAGCCCGGGTCCCGGGGGGCTGTTTTTT
CASSPGPGGLFF
>TRBJ1-2|TRBD1|TRBV13|.
TGTGCCAGCAGCACCCGGGACAGGGGGCCGTATGGCTACACCTTC
CASSTRDRGPYGYTF
>TRBJ1-1|.|TRBV12-3/TRBV12-4|few
TGTGCCAGCAGTTTTGCGATCAACACTGAAGCTTTCTTT
CASSFAINTEAFF
>TRBJ2-1|TRBD2|TRBV15|.
TGTGCCACCAGCCGGACTAGCGGGACCTACAATGAGCAGTTCTTC
CATSRTSGTYNEQFF
>TRBJ2-7|.|TRBV6-6|.
TGTGCCAGCACTGACGGGGGAGTACCCAACGAGCAGTACTTC
CASTDGGVPNEQYF
>TRBJ2-3|TRBD2|TRBV7-9|.
TGTGCCAGCAGCTACCGGACTAGCGGTGTTAGCACAGATACGCAGTATTTT
CASSYRTSGVSTDTQYF
>TRBJ2-7|.|TRBV7-9|many
TGTGCCAGCAGCTTAGTGCCCCACGAGCAGTACTTC
CASSLVPHEQYF
>TRBJ1-5|TRBD1|TRBV2|.
TGTGCCAGCAGTGAATTAGGGGACAGGGACCGGCATCAGCCCCAGCATTTT
CASSELGDRDRHQPQHF
>TRBJ2-7|.|TRBV28|few
TGTGCCAGCACTAGACAGAGTCCCTACGAGCAGTACTTC
CASTRQSPYEQYF
>TRBJ1-1|.|TRBV7-3|.
TGTGCCAGCAGCTTAAGCCCCATGAACACTGAAGCTTTCTTT
CASSLSPMNTEAFF
>TRBJ2-1|TRBD2|TRBV3-1|few
TGTGCCAGCAGCTTACGAGGTTTGGGAGCGGGAGGGAATGAGCAGTTCTTC
CASSLRGLGAGGNEQFF
>TRBJ1-1|TRBD1|TRBV10-3|few
TGTGCCATCGCCCTGACAGGGGGCCTCACTGAAGCTTTCTTT
CAIALTGGLTEAFF